The rows below give T cell receptor beta chains drawn from one sample of a study of PD-1 blockade in classical Hodgkin lymphoma. Sequencing was performed with immunoSEQ multiplex PCR; in TCRdb, only in-frame clones are kept and a portion is missing. Here the sample spans roughly 39,000 clones, 77% being singletons. The material sequenced was peripheral blood mononuclear cells (PBMCs), taken before the fourth cycle of nivolumab. The receptor set was obtained from a human donor with classical Hodgkin lymphoma. CDR3s include the opening cysteine and the closing phenylalanine or tryptophan. The order of the fields is J gene, clone size, CDR3 length, D gene, V gene, CDR3 DNA, CDR3 protein. A D gene is named only where the DNA matches it firmly. Expanded clones get a size class; other rows say once, few or many, or leave the size out.

J gene: TRBJ1-3; clone size: -; CDR3 length: 17; D gene: TRBD1; V gene: TRBV7-2; CDR3 DNA: TGTGCCAGCAGCTTAGGGGGGACAGGGAGGACTGGAAACACCATATATTTT; CDR3 protein: CASSLGGTGRTGNTIYF
J gene: TRBJ1-2; clone size: -; CDR3 length: 18; D gene: -; V gene: TRBV4-1; CDR3 DNA: TGCGCCAGCAGCTCCCTTGTTCGACAGACGAGTACTAACTATGGCTACACCTTC; CDR3 protein: CASSSLVRQTSTNYGYTF
J gene: TRBJ2-3; clone size: medium-sized; CDR3 length: 17; D gene: -; V gene: TRBV14; CDR3 DNA: TGTGCCAGCAGCCAAGACATTGGCGGGGGCACAACAGATACGCAGTATTTT; CDR3 protein: CASSQDIGGGTTDTQYF
J gene: TRBJ1-2; clone size: once; CDR3 length: 16; D gene: -; V gene: TRBV15; CDR3 DNA: TGTGCCACCAGCAGGTTGGACCGAGCTGGTGGGTATGGCTACACCTTC; CDR3 protein: CATSRLDRAGGYGYTF
J gene: TRBJ2-3; clone size: -; CDR3 length: 15; D gene: -; V gene: TRBV9; CDR3 DNA: TGTGCCAGCAGCGTTAGCAGCGTTGTCACAGATACGCAGTATTTT; CDR3 protein: CASSVSSVVTDTQYF
J gene: TRBJ2-5; clone size: -; CDR3 length: 14; D gene: TRBD1; V gene: TRBV6-1; CDR3 DNA: TGTGCCAGCAGTGAAACCCTGACAGGGGGGACCCAGTACTTC; CDR3 protein: CASSETLTGGTQYF
J gene: TRBJ1-6; clone size: -; CDR3 length: 15; D gene: TRBD1; V gene: TRBV9; CDR3 DNA: TGTGCCAGCAGCGTAGAGGACAGGCCTAATTCACCCCTCCACTTT; CDR3 protein: CASSVEDRPNSPLHF
J gene: TRBJ1-1; clone size: -; CDR3 length: 16; D gene: -; V gene: TRBV21-1; CDR3 DNA: TGTGCCAGCAGCAAAGCTCGGGGCCTTATGAACACTGAAGCTTTCTTT; CDR3 protein: CASSKARGLMNTEAFF
J gene: TRBJ2-3; clone size: -; CDR3 length: 14; D gene: -; V gene: TRBV5-1; CDR3 DNA: TGCGCCAGCAGCTTGGAGGGCCCCGAGGATACGCAGTATTTT; CDR3 protein: CASSLEGPEDTQYF
J gene: TRBJ1-1; clone size: -; CDR3 length: 13; D gene: -; V gene: TRBV2; CDR3 DNA: TGTGCCAGCAGGGCCAGACAGAACACTGAAGCTTTCTTT; CDR3 protein: CASRARQNTEAFF
J gene: TRBJ2-7; clone size: -; CDR3 length: 15; D gene: TRBD2; V gene: TRBV7-2; CDR3 DNA: TGTGCCAGCAGCCTTACTAGCGGGGGGGCCTACGAGCAGTACTTC; CDR3 protein: CASSLTSGGAYEQYF
J gene: TRBJ2-7; clone size: -; CDR3 length: 15; D gene: -; V gene: TRBV4-2; CDR3 DNA: TGTGCCAGCAGCCAAGAAGGGATCTCCAACTACGAGCAGTACTTC; CDR3 protein: CASSQEGISNYEQYF
J gene: TRBJ1-1; clone size: once; CDR3 length: 16; D gene: TRBD1; V gene: TRBV7-2; CDR3 DNA: TGTGCCAGCAGCCCGCTAGGACAGGGGGTTCCCCGATCGTTGGTCTTT; CDR3 protein: CASSPLGQGVPRSLVF
J gene: TRBJ2-3; clone size: -; CDR3 length: 15; D gene: TRBD2; V gene: TRBV11-2; CDR3 DNA: TGTGCCAGCAGCTTTGCACTAGCGGGGGGGTATACGCAGTATTTT; CDR3 protein: CASSFALAGGYTQYF
J gene: TRBJ2-5; clone size: few; CDR3 length: 16; D gene: TRBD2; V gene: TRBV10-3; CDR3 DNA: TGTGCCATCAGTGATCCCGCCGATACTAGCGGGGAGACCCAGTACTTC; CDR3 protein: CAISDPADTSGETQYF
J gene: TRBJ2-5; clone size: -; CDR3 length: 15; D gene: -; V gene: TRBV10-3; CDR3 DNA: TGTGCCATCAGTGAAATTGGACAGATGCGGGAGACCCAGTACTTC; CDR3 protein: CAISEIGQMRETQYF
J gene: TRBJ2-3; clone size: -; CDR3 length: 16; D gene: TRBD2; V gene: TRBV28; CDR3 DNA: TGTGCCAGTAGCTCCGGATTAGCGGGGGGAACAGATACGCAGTATTTT; CDR3 protein: CASSSGLAGGTDTQYF
J gene: TRBJ1-6; clone size: -; CDR3 length: 15; D gene: TRBD1; V gene: TRBV5-1; CDR3 DNA: TGCGCCAGCAGCCGGGGGACAGTTTATAATTCACCCCTCCACTTT; CDR3 protein: CASSRGTVYNSPLHF
J gene: TRBJ1-1; clone size: -; CDR3 length: 13; D gene: -; V gene: TRBV6-5; CDR3 DNA: TGTGCCAGCAGTCCATACCGGGGCACTGAAGCTTTCTTT; CDR3 protein: CASSPYRGTEAFF
J gene: TRBJ1-1; clone size: -; CDR3 length: 13; D gene: -; V gene: TRBV6-4; CDR3 DNA: TGTGCCAGCAGTGTGGAACGGGACACTGAAGCTTTCTTT; CDR3 protein: CASSVERDTEAFF
J gene: TRBJ1-5; clone size: -; CDR3 length: 14; D gene: -; V gene: TRBV10-3; CDR3 DNA: TGTGCCATCAGTTTAACAGGTCTCAATCAGCCCCAGCATTTT; CDR3 protein: CAISLTGLNQPQHF
J gene: TRBJ1-5; clone size: -; CDR3 length: 16; D gene: -; V gene: TRBV28; CDR3 DNA: TGTGCCAGCAGTTTCCGCGGGGAATGGAGCAATCAGCCCCAGCATTTT; CDR3 protein: CASSFRGEWSNQPQHF